This TCR beta chain was identified in a study of T cells in Graves' hyperthyroidism and ophthalmopathy. Every diagnosis used clinical symptoms, serum thyroxine and TRAb, thyroid ultrasound and orbital computed tomography. Amplified TCR beta CDR3 regions came from RNA transcripts. The HTBI primer set drove a first-round RT-PCR of the TCR CDR3. In TCRdb, the multiplex PCR reads were re-called with MiXCR into one record per CDR3 protein. The table records a few hundred thousand distinct CDR3 sequences, approximately 15% of them present only once. This clonotype was picked up many times. The CDR3 is 16 amino acids. CDR1 is SNHLY and CDR2 is FYNNEI in the germline V gene. The V and J ends lost 5 bases and 5 bases, in that order; junction bases with no gene match: 15.

The sequence was obtained from a woman aged 25 to 39 with Graves' hyperthyroidism. This chain connects TRBV2 to TRBJ2-7, with 7 positions matching TRBD1. The specimen sequenced was blood. The CDR3 loop reads CASSPGRTGTGHEQYF. The CDR3 DNA sequence: TGTGCCAGCAGTCCGGGACGGACAGGAACTGGTCACGAGCAGTACTTC. The full variable domain, in which reference TRBV2 and TRBJ2-7 provide the parts outside the CDR3, is EPEVTQTPSHQVTQMGQEVILRCVPISNHLYFYWYRQILGQKVEFLVSFYNNEISEKSEIFDDQFSVERPDGSNFTLKIRSTKLEDSAMYFCASSPGRTGTGHEQYFGPGTRLTVT.